The 2 T cell receptor beta chains below all came from one sample that was sequenced in a study of T cell changes during pregnancy in multiple sclerosis. Assay: immunoSEQ multiplex PCR; the TCRdb copy retains only in-frame clones and omits some. The sample has about 46,000 clones, about nine tenths seen once. Source: CD8+ T cells from peripheral blood mononuclear cells, taken after pregnancy. The receptor set was obtained from a female donor with multiple sclerosis, enrolled in a pregnancy study.

The chain couples TRBV5-1 to TRBJ1-3, with a weak D call TRBD1 (6 bases). V dropped 4 bases and J dropped 1 base, with 18 bases sitting between them. There are 17 residues in the CDR3. Germline CDR1 and CDR2: SGHRS and YFSETQ. The CDR3 sequence: CASSEVGTIQSGNTIYF. The CDR3 DNA follows: TGCGCCAGCAGCGAGGTCGGGACAATCCAGTCTGGAAACACCATATATTTT.

The chain couples TRBV7-8 to TRBJ1-5; TRBD1 matches at 7 bases. This CDR3 spans 14 amino acids. Germline CDR1 SGHVS, CDR2 FQNEAQ. V shed 5 bases, J shed 6 bases, and the junction held 7 bases outside the gene matches. In DNA, the CDR3 is TGTGCCAGCAGCGCAAACAGGGGCCTTCAGCCCCAGCATTTT. Protein product: CASSANRGLQPQHF.